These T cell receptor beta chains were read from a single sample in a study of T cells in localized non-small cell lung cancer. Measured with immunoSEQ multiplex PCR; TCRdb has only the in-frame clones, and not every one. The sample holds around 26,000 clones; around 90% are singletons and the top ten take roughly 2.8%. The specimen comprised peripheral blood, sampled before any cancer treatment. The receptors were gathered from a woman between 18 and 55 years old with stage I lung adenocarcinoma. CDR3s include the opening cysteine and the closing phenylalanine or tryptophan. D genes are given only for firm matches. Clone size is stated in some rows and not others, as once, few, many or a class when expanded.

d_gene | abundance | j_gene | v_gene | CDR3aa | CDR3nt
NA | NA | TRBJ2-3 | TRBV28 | CASSLAWTPSTDTQYF | TGTGCCAGCAGTTTAGCCTGGACACCTAGCACAGATACGCAGTATTTT
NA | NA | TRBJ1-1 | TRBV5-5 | CASSLGRFGSTEAFF | TGTGCCAGCAGCTTGGGAAGGTTTGGGAGCACTGAAGCTTTCTTT
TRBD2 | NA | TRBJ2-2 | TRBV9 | CASTSGNTGELFF | TGTGCCAGTACTAGCGGGAACACCGGGGAGCTGTTTTTT
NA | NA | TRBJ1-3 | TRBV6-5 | CASSSGRSGNTIYF | TGTGCCAGCAGTTCGGGCAGGTCTGGAAACACCATATATTTT
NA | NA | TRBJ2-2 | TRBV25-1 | CATLLNTGELFF | TGTGCCACTCTATTGAACACCGGGGAGCTGTTTTTT
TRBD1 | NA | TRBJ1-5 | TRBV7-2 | CASSWTGVGDQPQHF | TGTGCCAGCAGCTGGACAGGGGTCGGCGATCAGCCCCAGCATTTT
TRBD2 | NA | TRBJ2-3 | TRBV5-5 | CASSFRLAARTDTQYF | TGTGCCAGCAGCTTCCGACTAGCGGCGCGCACAGATACGCAGTATTTT
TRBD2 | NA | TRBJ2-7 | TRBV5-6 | CASSFGTSGSWEQYF | TGTGCCAGCAGCTTCGGGACTAGCGGGAGTTGGGAGCAGTACTTC
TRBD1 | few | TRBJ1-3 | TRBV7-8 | CASSRGQGRFGSGNTIYF | TGTGCCAGCAGCCGGGGACAGGGGAGGTTTGGCTCTGGAAACACCATATATTTT
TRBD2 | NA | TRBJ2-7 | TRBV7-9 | CASSLAGLAGDEQYF | TGTGCCAGCAGCTTAGCGGGACTAGCGGGAGACGAGCAGTACTTC
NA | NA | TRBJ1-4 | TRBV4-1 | CASSQGVGDEKLFF | TGCGCCAGCAGCCAAGGGGTGGGGGATGAAAAACTGTTTTTT
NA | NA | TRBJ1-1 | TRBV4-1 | CASSQMGTTRGTEAFF | TGCGCCAGCAGCCAAATGGGGACAACGCGGGGCACTGAAGCTTTCTTT
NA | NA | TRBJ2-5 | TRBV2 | CASSWTGAEGETQYF | TGTGCCAGCAGCTGGACTGGCGCCGAAGGGGAGACCCAGTACTTC
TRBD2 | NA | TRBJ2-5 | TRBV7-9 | CASRNLGGIGSQETQYF | TGTGCCAGCAGGAACCTGGGAGGGATAGGCTCACAAGAGACCCAGTACTTC
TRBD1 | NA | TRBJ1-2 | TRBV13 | CASSSRTGNGYTF | TGTGCCAGCAGCTCGCGGACAGGGAATGGCTACACCTTC
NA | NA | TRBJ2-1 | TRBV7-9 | CASSLGQTPYNEQFF | TGTGCCAGCAGCTTAGGGCAGACCCCCTACAATGAGCAGTTCTTC
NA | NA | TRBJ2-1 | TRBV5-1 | CASSVEWVNEQFF | TGCGCCAGCTCGGTCGAATGGGTCAATGAGCAGTTCTTC
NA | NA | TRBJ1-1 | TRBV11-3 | CASSPADMRNTEAFF | TGTGCCAGCAGCCCAGCCGACATGAGGAACACTGAAGCTTTCTTT
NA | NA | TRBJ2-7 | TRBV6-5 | CASSYSPGGGGGQEYF | TGTGCCAGCAGTTACTCCCCAGGTGGGGGAGGAGGGCAGGAGTACTTC
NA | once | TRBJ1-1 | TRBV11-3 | CASSLGEGTSNTEAFF | TGTGCCAGCAGCTTAGGGGAAGGCACCTCGAACACTGAAGCTTTCTTT
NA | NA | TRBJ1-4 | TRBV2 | CASSEAVGEKLFF | TGTGCCAGCAGTGAAGCAGTGGGTGAAAAACTGTTTTTT
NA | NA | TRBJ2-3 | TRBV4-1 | CASSAQTSLSTDTQYF | TGCGCCAGCAGCGCTCAGACATCACTTAGCACAGATACGCAGTATTTT
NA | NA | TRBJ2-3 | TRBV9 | CASSVGSPSTDTQYF | TGTGCCAGCAGCGTAGGGTCACCTAGCACAGATACGCAGTATTTT
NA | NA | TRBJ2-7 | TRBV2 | CASSGQGPAVYEQYF | TGTGCCAGCAGTGGCCAGGGACCGGCAGTTTACGAGCAGTACTTC
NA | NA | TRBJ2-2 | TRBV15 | CATSRARDTNTGELFF | TGTGCCACCAGCAGGGCCCGGGACACCAACACCGGGGAGCTGTTTTTT
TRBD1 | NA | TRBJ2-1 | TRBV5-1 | CASSSTLGTGLTYNEQFF | TGCGCCAGCAGCTCTACCCTCGGGACAGGGCTTACCTACAATGAGCAGTTCTTC
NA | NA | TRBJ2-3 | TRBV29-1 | CSVEGTLKSTDTQYF | TGCAGCGTTGAAGGGACGCTCAAGAGCACAGATACGCAGTATTTT
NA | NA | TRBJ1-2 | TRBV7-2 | CASSLGRAWGGYTF | TGTGCCAGCAGCTTAGGCAGGGCCTGGGGTGGCTACACCTTC
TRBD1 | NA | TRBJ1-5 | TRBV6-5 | CASSPGQGFRQPQHF | TGTGCCAGCAGCCCGGGACAGGGTTTTAGGCAGCCCCAGCATTTT
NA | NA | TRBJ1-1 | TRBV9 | CASSVDRTFPNTEAFF | TGTGCCAGCAGCGTAGATCGGACCTTTCCGAACACTGAAGCTTTCTTT
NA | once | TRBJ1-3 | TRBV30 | CAWVRPQRGNTIYF | TGTGCCTGGGTTCGCCCACAACGTGGAAACACCATATATTTT
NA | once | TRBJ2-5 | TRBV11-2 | CASSRDTETQYF | TGTGCCAGCAGCCGGGACACCGAGACCCAGTACTTC
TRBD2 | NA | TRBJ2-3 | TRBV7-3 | CASSRLAGLTDTQYF | TGTGCCAGCAGCAGGCTAGCGGGCCTCACAGATACGCAGTATTTT
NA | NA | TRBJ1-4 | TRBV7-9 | CASSYLGEKLFF | TGTGCCAGCAGCTACCTGGGTGAAAAACTGTTTTTT
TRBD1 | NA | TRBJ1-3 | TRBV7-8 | CASSWRTGSDPNTIYF | TGTGCCAGCAGCTGGAGGACAGGGAGCGACCCAAACACCATATATTTT
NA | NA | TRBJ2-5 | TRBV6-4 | CASFTSTPQETQYF | TGTGCCAGCTTCACCTCGACCCCCCAAGAGACCCAGTACTTC
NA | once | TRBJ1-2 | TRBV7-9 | CASSLNPRAYGYTF | TGTGCCAGCAGCTTAAATCCCCGGGCTTATGGCTACACCTTC
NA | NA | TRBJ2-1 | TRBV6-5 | CASSYSQVGTNEQFF | TGTGCCAGCAGTTACAGTCAGGTGGGGACCAATGAGCAGTTCTTC
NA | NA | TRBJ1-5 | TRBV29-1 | CSVTDRSNQPQHF | TGCAGCGTTACGGACAGAAGCAATCAGCCCCAGCATTTT
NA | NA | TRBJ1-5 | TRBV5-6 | CASSSRRNQPQHF | TGTGCCAGCAGCTCCCGCAGAAATCAGCCCCAGCATTTT
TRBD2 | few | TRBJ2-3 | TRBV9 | CASSALAGGPTDTQYF | TGTGCCAGCAGCGCACTAGCGGGAGGCCCCACAGATACGCAGTATTTT
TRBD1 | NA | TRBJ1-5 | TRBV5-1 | CASSLQGGGQPQHF | TGCGCCAGCAGCTTGCAGGGGGGTGGTCAGCCCCAGCATTTT
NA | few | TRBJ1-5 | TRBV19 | CASRTGLTLYSNQPQHF | TGTGCCAGTAGAACGGGCCTGACCCTATATAGCAATCAGCCCCAGCATTTT
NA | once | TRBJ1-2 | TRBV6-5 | CASSAPGAMGYGYTF | TGTGCCAGCAGTGCTCCGGGGGCGATGGGCTATGGCTACACCTTC
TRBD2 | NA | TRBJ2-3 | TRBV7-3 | CASSSSAGAADTQYF | TGTGCCAGCAGCTCTAGTGCGGGAGCGGCAGATACGCAGTATTTT
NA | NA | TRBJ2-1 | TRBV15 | CATSRALGPPGGEQFF | TGTGCCACCAGCAGAGCCCTGGGGCCCCCCGGGGGTGAGCAGTTCTTC
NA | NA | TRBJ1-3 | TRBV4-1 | CASSQDRWGLSSGNTIYF | TGCGCCAGCAGCCAAGATCGGTGGGGGCTGAGCTCTGGAAACACCATATATTTT
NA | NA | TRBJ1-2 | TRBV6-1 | CASSEVPGQADGYTF | TGTGCCAGCAGTGAAGTTCCGGGCCAAGCCGATGGCTACACCTTC
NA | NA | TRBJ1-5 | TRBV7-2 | CASSLDVGLNQPQHF | TGTGCCAGCAGCTTAGACGTGGGGCTTAATCAGCCCCAGCATTTT
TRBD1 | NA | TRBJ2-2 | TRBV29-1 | CSVSTGLYTGELFF | TGCAGCGTGTCGACAGGGTTGTACACCGGGGAGCTGTTTTTT
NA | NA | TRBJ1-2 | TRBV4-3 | CASSPSNAGGYPYGYTF | TGCGCCAGCAGCCCCTCGAACGCCGGGGGCTACCCCTATGGCTACACCTTC
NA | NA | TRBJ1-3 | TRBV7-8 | CASSVRRDFSGNTIYF | TGTGCCAGCAGCGTTAGACGAGACTTCTCTGGAAACACCATATATTTT
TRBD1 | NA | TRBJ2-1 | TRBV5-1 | CASSLRTGRFYNEQFF | TGCGCCAGCAGCTTGCGGACAGGTAGGTTCTACAATGAGCAGTTCTTC
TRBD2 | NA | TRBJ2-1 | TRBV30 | CAWSIATSGSRYNEQFF | TGTGCCTGGAGTATCGCGACTAGCGGGAGCAGATACAATGAGCAGTTCTTC
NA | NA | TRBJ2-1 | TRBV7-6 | CASSLVGIHNEQFF | TGTGCCAGCAGCTTAGTAGGGATCCACAATGAGCAGTTCTTC
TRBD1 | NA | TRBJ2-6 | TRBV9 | CASSVAGTGLRTGANVLTF | TGTGCCAGCAGCGTAGCTGGGACAGGGTTAAGGACTGGGGCCAACGTCCTGACTTTC
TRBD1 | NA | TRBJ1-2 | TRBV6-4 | CASRLSGTGSDGYTF | TGTGCCAGCAGACTTAGCGGGACAGGGTCCGATGGCTACACCTTC